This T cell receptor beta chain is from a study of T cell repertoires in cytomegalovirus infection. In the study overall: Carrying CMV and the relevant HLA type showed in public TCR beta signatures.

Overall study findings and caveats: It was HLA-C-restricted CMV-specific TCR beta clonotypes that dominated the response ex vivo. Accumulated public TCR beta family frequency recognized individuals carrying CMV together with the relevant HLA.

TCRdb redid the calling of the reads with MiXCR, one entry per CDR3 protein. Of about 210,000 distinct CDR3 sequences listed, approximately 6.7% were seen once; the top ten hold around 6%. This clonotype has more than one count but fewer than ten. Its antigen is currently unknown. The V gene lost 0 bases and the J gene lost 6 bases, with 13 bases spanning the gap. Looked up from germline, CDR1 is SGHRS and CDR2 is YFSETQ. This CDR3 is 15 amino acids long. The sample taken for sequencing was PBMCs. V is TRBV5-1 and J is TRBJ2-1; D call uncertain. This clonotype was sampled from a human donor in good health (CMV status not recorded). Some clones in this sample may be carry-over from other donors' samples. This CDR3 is CASSLGATGSNEQFF. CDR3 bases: TGCGCCAGCAGCTTGGGGGCAACTGGAAGCAATGAGCAGTTCTTC.